Given below is one T cell receptor beta chain in context. What it binds is unknown. A much larger clone lies one base from this, so it may be a read error. The CDR3 contains 16 residues. Trimming removed 7 bases from V and 4 bases from J, with 21 bases in between. CDR1 and CDR2 (germline): MDHEN, SYDVKM. This entry belongs to a study of molecular identifiers for immune sequencing clone quantification. The authors gated naive CD8 T cells as CD8+CD4-CCR7+CD45RA+ for sorting. Study-wide results and caveats: Clones that had above 20 RNA copies took up over 97% of effector molecules but under 1% in naive cells.

TCR libraries were built in bulk with a published protocol and specific TCR primers. A single record per CDR3 protein comes from TCRdb applying MiXCR to the PCR reads. This sample has around 470,000 distinct CDR3 sequences, with approximately 25% found just once. Sequenced sample: naive CD8+ T cells from blood, with Jurkat cell RNA spiked in. As for subset: FACS-sorted CD8+CD4-CCR7+CD45RA+ naive T cells. The clonotype comes from a human donor in good health. Some libraries in this study had Jurkat cell RNA spiked in. The genes are TRBV28 and TRBJ2-3, with D possibly being TRBD1 (6 bases). Written as DNA, the CDR3 is TGTGCCAGCATGCCCCTTCTGGGGGCACTCCCAGATACGCAGTATTTT. Translation gives CASMPLLGALPDTQYF.